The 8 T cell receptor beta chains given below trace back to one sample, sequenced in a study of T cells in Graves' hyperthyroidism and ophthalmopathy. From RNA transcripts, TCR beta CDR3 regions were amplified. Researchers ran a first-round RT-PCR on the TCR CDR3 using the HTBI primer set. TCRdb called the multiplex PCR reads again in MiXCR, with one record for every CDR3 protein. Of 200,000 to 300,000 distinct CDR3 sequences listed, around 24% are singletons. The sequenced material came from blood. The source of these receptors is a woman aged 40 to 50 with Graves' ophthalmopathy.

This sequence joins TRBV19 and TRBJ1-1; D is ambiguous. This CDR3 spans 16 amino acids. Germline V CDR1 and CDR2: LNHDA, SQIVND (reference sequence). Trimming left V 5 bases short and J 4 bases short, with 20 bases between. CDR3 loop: CASSFQSGTPGTEAFF. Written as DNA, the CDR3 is TGTGCCAGTAGTTTCCAATCAGGAACCCCAGGCACTGAAGCTTTCTTT.

The CDR3 loop reads CASSQGGEDTEAFF. The CDR3 region has the DNA TGTGCCAGCAGCCAGGGGGGGGAGGACACTGAAGCTTTCTTT. The chain has TRBV7-3 and TRBJ1-1; 7 bases line up with TRBD1. Germline V gives CDR1 SGHTA, CDR2 FQGTGA. The CDR3 extends over 14 amino acids. J was trimmed by 3 bases and V by 5 bases; bases with no gene match: 6.

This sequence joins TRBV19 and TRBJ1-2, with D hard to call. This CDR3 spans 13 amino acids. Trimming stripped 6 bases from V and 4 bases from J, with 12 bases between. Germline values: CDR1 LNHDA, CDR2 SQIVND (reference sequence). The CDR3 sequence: CASSLETRYGYTF. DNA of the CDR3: TGTGCCAGTAGCCTGGAGACTCGCTATGGCTACACCTTC.

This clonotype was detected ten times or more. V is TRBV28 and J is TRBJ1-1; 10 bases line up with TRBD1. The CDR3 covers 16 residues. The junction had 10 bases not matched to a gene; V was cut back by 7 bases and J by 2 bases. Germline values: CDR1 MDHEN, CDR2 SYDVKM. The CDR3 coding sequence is TGTGCCAGCAACGCCGGGACAGGGGTACCTAACACTGAAGCTTTCTTT. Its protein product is CASNAGTGVPNTEAFF.

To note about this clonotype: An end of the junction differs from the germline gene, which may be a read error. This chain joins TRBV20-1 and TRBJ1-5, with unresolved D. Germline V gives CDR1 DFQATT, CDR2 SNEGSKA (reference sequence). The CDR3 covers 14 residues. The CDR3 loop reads CSARPEQSNQPQLF. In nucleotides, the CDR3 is TGCAGTGCCAGGCCGGAACAGAGCAATCAGCCCCAGCTTTTT.

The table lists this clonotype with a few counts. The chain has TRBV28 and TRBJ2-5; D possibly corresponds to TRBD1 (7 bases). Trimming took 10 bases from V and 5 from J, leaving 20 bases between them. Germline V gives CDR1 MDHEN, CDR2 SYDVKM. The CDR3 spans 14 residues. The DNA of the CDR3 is TGTGCCACCGCACGGAGGGGGCTTTGGGAGACCCAGTACTTC. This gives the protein CATARRGLWETQYF.

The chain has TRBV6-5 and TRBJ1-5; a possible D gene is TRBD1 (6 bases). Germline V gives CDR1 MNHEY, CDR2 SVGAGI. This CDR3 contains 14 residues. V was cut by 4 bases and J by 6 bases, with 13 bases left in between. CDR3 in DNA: TGTGCCAGCAGTTTGGAGGGAGGGGGTCAGCCCCAGCATTTT. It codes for CASSLEGGGQPQHF.

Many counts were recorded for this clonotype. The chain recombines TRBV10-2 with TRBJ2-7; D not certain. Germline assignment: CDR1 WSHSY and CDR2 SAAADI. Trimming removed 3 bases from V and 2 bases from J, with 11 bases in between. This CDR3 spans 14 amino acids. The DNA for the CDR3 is TGCGCCAGCAGTGACGCAGAGACGGCCTACGAGCAGTACTTC. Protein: CASSDAETAYEQYF.